A single sample gave rise to the 6 T cell receptor beta chains below, sequenced in a study of blood T cell repertoires in COVID-19. The protocol was immunoSEQ multiplex PCR, while the TCRdb copy is restricted to in-frame clones and leaves out a portion. The top ten clones hold around 9.6% of a sample with about 200,000 clones, around 87% of them seen once. The source material was peripheral blood. The receptors originated from a woman in her forties or fifties with COVID-19, enrolled during active disease.

V usage is TRBV19 and J usage is TRBJ1-5; TRBD1 matches at 7 bases. The CDR3 runs to 17 residues. CDR1 LNHDA and CDR2 SQIVND come from the germline V gene (reference sequence). V was clipped by 5 bases and J by 1 base; unmatched bases: 11. This CDR3 reads CASSFPPRGLSNQPQHF. CDR3 nucleotide sequence: TGTGCCAGTAGTTTTCCCCCCAGGGGGTTGAGCAATCAGCCCCAGCATTTT.

The rearrangement uses TRBV24-1 and TRBJ2-3; maybe TRBD1 (6 bases). CDR3 length: 15 residues. Trimming cost V 8 bases and J 0 bases, with 14 bases left between them. CDR1 and CDR2 (germline): KGHDR, SFDVKD. In DNA form, the CDR3 reads TGTGCCACCAACGTGACAGGACCTAGCACAGATACGCAGTATTTT. This codes for CATNVTGPSTDTQYF.

The V call is TRBV5-1, the J call TRBJ2-1; 8 bases map to TRBD2. Losses at the gene ends were 2 bases for V and 0 bases for J; bases not matched to a gene: 4. The CDR3 totals 16 residues. Germline-derived CDR1 and CDR2 are SGHRS and YFSETQ. The CDR3 bases are TGCGCCAGCAGCTTACGGGGGGGAGGCTCCTACAATGAGCAGTTCTTC. Its translation is CASSLRGGGSYNEQFF.

About this clone itself: Other DNA sequences from this sample encode an identical CDR3 as well. The chain has TRBV28 and TRBJ2-7; D call uncertain. CDR1 is MDHEN, CDR2 SYDVKM, per germline. There are 12 residues in the CDR3. V was pared by 2 bases and J by 3 bases, with 5 bases between. The CDR3 DNA reads TGTGCCAGCAGTTTAGGCAGCTACGAGCAGTACGTC. It translates to CASSLGSYEQYV.

The chain carries TRBV12-5 and TRBJ2-2; no definite D call. The CDR3 length is 16 residues. The V gene lost 5 bases and the J gene lost 0 bases, with 13 bases spanning the gap. Germline-derived CDR1 and CDR2 are LGHNT and FRNRAP. The CDR3 loop is CASGPRQVANTGELFF. The CDR3 DNA reads TGTGCTAGTGGTCCACGTCAGGTCGCGAACACCGGGGAGCTGTTTTTT.

V is TRBV28 and J is TRBJ1-4; no firm D call. Germline loops: CDR1 MDHEN, CDR2 SYDVKM. The V and J ends lost 3 bases and 3 bases respectively, with 5 bases between them. The CDR3 totals 13 residues. As DNA, the CDR3 is TGTGCCAGCAGTTTTCCTCCTAATGAAAAACTGTTTTTT. Its protein is CASSFPPNEKLFF.